This T cell receptor beta chain was identified in a study of T-cell memory formation after mild COVID-19. MiXCR was run by TCRdb on the 5' RACE reads, yielding one entry per CDR3 protein. The table shows around 530,000 distinct CDR3 sequences, with roughly 22% occurring only once. The germline gives CDR1 MNHEY, CDR2 SMNVEV (reference sequence). Deletions cut 5 bases from V and 0 bases from J, with 18 bases between. The CDR3 runs 17 residues. This clonotype was recorded a few times. Sequences were obtained from PBMCs or a T cell subset sorted from them (not recorded which). This TCR came from an adult woman who had mild COVID-19 (a few samples of this study predate the infection). Cell type and time point are not known. This chain uses TRBV27 with TRBJ2-3; D ambiguous. Here the CDR3 reads CASSPPRGPTSTDTQYF. DNA for the CDR3: TGTGCCAGCAGTCCACCCCGCGGACCCACTAGCACAGATACGCAGTATTTT.